This T cell receptor (beta chain) was obtained from a study of radiation and T cells in renal cell carcinoma. General study points: Tumor samples were small regions of around 0.94 g.

The CDR3 loop spans 12 amino acids. Germline V gene lookup returns CDR1 SNHLY and CDR2 FYNNEI. The V and J ends lost 8 bases and 5 bases respectively, with 11 bases between them. Repertoires were generated with immunoSEQ multiplex PCR, while TCRdb's copy carries only in-frame clones and drops some. Here the sample spans roughly 15,000 clones, approximately 65% being singletons. Treatment meaning: treatment-naive control, cytoreductive nephrectomy. Notes on this clone: Its antigen is not identified.

The V and J genes are TRBV2 and TRBJ2-3; maybe TRBD2 (5 bases). Sample: tumor tissue, taken from a patient whose treatment was nephrectomy without radiotherapy. The TCR was taken from a man in his sixties with renal cell carcinoma. CDR3: CASGGAVDTQYF. The DNA for the CDR3 is TGTGCCAGCGGTGGAGCGGTAGATACGCAGTATTTT.